Described below is a single T cell receptor beta chain sequence and its context. Per germline, CDR1 LNHDA and CDR2 SQIVND (reference sequence). The CDR3 length is 16 residues. The V and J ends lost 8 bases and 2 bases, in that order; junction bases with no gene match: 13. Sequenced by immunoSEQ multiplex PCR; TCRdb stores in-frame clones only, minus some. There are about 96,000 clones in the sample; around 80% occur only once, and around 5.9% lies in the top ten. The data derive from a study of glioma-infiltrating T cells after dendritic cell vaccination. Isocitrate dehydrogenase mutation was absent in all glioblastoma patients.

The rearrangement links TRBV19 to TRBJ2-7, with 9 bases aligning to TRBD2. This receptor was obtained from a human donor with glioblastoma. The material sequenced was blood, taken before dendritic cell vaccination. The CDR3 spells CASSTTWAGGPYEQYF. The CDR3 region has the DNA TGTGCCAGTTCCACGACTTGGGCGGGAGGGCCCTACGAGCAGTACTTC.